This T cell receptor beta chain comes out of a study of regulatory T cells in long-lasting Graves disease. Study findings and constraints: It was peripheral blood alone, not thyroid tissue, that was studied.

The TCR beta library used iRepertoire HTBI primers with Arm-PCR amplification of CDR3. Study processing details: The study identified about 60 TRBV and approximately 14 TRBJ segments across samples. TCRdb recomputed calls from the multiplex PCR reads with MiXCR, one row per CDR3 protein. The V and J calls here are based on TCRdb, not the publication. This sample has about 400,000 distinct CDR3 sequences, with 15% found just once. CDR1 MDHEN and CDR2 SYDVKM come from the germline V gene. There are 15 residues in the CDR3. The J segment lost 7 bases and the V segment lost 6 bases, leaving 13 bases of the junction unmatched. This clonotype was found many times. Its matching antigen is unknown. Time point given: newly diagnosed GD, antithyroid drugs for less than 3 months. Generation of the TCR library employed RNA extracted from PBMCs. The same sample was also studied in work on T cells in Graves' hyperthyroidism and ophthalmopathy. From that study: RT-PCR in the first round (using the HTBI primer set) targeted the TCR CDR3. Most expanded thyroid clonotypes above 0.001 recurred in blood.

The clonotype originates from a woman aged 40 to 49 with Graves disease. V usage is TRBV28 and J usage is TRBJ1-2; 8 positions match TRBD1. The specimen comprised peripheral blood mononuclear cells (PBMCs), sampled at new diagnosis, from a patient treated with antithyroid drugs. In DNA form, the CDR3 reads TGTGCCAGCAGCTTAGGAGGACAGGGTTGGGGTGGCTACACCTTC. It is translated as CASSLGGQGWGGYTF.